The present TCR beta chain was sequenced within a study of CD8 T cells in ankylosing spondylitis. From the 5' RACE reads, TCRdb called clonotypes with MiXCR, one entry per CDR3 protein. The table has 350,000 or so distinct CDR3 sequences, less than 9.5% seen once. The CDR3 spans 14 residues. V lost 3 bases to trimming and J lost 3 bases, with 12 bases between them. Germline V gene lookup returns CDR1 KGHSH and CDR2 LQKENI. Findings and limits, study-wide: A motif in TCR beta, a set of seven to nine highly homologous variants, appeared characteristic of ankylosing spondylitis blood.

There are a few counts of this clonotype. The antigen is unknown. The specimen sequenced was blood, either unsorted or a sorted T cell fraction (not recorded which). This clonotype originated in a male donor with ankylosing spondylitis. The rearrangement links TRBV18 to TRBJ2-7; tentative D call: TRBD2 (6 bases). For the CDR3, the DNA is TGTGCCAGCTCACCCAGTCCCGGGGGCTACGAGCAGTACTTC. Translation gives CASSPSPGGYEQYF.